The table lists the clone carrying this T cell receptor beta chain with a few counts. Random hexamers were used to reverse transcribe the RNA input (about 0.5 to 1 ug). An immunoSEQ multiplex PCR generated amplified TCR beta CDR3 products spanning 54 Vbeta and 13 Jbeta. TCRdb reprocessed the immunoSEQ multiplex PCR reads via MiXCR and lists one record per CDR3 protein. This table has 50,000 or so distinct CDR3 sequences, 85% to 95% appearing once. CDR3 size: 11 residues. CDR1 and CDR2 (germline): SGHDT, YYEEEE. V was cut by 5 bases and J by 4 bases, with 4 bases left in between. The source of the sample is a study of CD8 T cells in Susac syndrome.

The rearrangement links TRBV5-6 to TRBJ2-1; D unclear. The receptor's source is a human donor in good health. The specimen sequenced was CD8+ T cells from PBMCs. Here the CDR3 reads CASRIYNEQFF. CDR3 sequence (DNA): TGTGCCAGCAGGATTTACAATGAGCAGTTCTTC.